What follows describes a single TCR beta chain. A far larger clone is off by one base, so a read error is likely. TRAV- and TRBV-specific primers, spanning alpha and beta chains, primed first-strand cDNA. With a V-primer adapter and a constant-region primer, TCRs were amplified for 20 to 25 PCR cycles. One entry per CDR3 protein results from TCRdb running MiXCR on the reads. The sample holds 54,000 or so distinct CDR3 sequences, under 30% seen once. The source of the sample is a study of low-dose radiotherapy and immunotherapy resistance in tumors. Background on the study: Cyclophosphamide went in intravenously at 200 mg/m2 every two weeks, one day before radiation and immunotherapy. Oral aspirin at 300 mg was taken daily by patients for four cycles, beginning on cycle 1 day 1.

CDR1 MNHNS and CDR2 SASEGT come from the germline V gene. CDR3 length: 14 residues. Trimming stripped 6 bases from V and 4 bases from J, with 13 bases between. As to time point: before trial treatment. The receptor was isolated from a male donor with prostate cancer. This rearrangement joins TRBV6-1 to TRBJ1-5; weak D call: TRBD1 (5 bases). Here the sequenced sample was PBMCs, taken before treatment. CDR3 sequence reads: CASRPDSNNQPQHF. CDR3 sequence (DNA): TGTGCCAGCAGGCCTGACAGTAATAATCAGCCCCAGCATTTT.